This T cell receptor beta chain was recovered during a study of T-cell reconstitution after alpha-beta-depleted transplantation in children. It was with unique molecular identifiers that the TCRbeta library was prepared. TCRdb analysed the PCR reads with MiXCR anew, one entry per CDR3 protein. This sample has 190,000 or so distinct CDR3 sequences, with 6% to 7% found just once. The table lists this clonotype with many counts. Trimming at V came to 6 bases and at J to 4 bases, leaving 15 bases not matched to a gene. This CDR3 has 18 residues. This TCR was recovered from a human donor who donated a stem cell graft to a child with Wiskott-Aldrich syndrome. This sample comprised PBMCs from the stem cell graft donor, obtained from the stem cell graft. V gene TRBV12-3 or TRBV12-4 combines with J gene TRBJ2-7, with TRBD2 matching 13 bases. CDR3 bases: TGTGCCAGCAGCGGACTAGCGGGAGAAGGTGGTAGGGCTTACGAGCAGTACTTC. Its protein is CASSGLAGEGGRAYEQYF.